The 26 T cell receptor beta chains below all came from one sample that was sequenced in a study of blood T cell repertoires in COVID-19. Libraries were prepared by immunoSEQ multiplex PCR; TCRdb keeps only in-frame clonotypes and omits some of them. The repertoire includes fewer than 250,000 clones, more than 75% of them detected once, and roughly a sixth sits in the top ten. Sample: PBMCs or T cells enriched from blood (not recorded which). These receptors were obtained from a woman between 45 and 65 years old with acute COVID-19.

Only a few counts were recorded for this clone. V gene TRBV7-9 combines with J gene TRBJ1-4, with D possibly matching TRBD1 (5 bases). This CDR3 is 14 amino acids long. The germline V and J ends were trimmed by 6 bases and 3 bases, with 11 bases remaining between them. CDR1 is SEHNR and CDR2 is FQNEAQ in the germline V gene (reference sequence). This chain's CDR3 is CASSLREANEKLFF. CDR3 nucleotides: TGTGCCAGCAGTCTCAGGGAGGCTAATGAAAAACTGTTTTTT.

The V and J genes are TRBV5-1 and TRBJ2-5; 9 nucleotides align to TRBD2. Germline V CDR1 and CDR2: SGHRS, YFSETQ. With V trimmed by 4 bases and J by 3 bases, 4 bases remained unmatched. The CDR3 extends over 14 amino acids. The CDR3, as DNA: TGCGCCAGCAGCACCGGACTAGCGAAAGAGACCCAGTACTTC. It encodes CASSTGLAKETQYF.

This clone was observed a few times. The chain employs TRBV5-1 and TRBJ1-1; no clear D. This CDR3 contains 12 residues. Trimming shortened V by 3 bases and J by 4 bases, and 7 bases separated the two germline ends. Germline assignment: CDR1 SGHRS and CDR2 YFSETQ. The CDR3 nucleotides read TGCGCCAGCAGCTCCGGGGTCACTGAAGCTTTCTTT. Protein sequence: CASSSGVTEAFF.

V is TRBV5-4 and J is TRBJ1-2; D is uncertain. Looked up from germline, CDR1 is SGHNT and CDR2 is YYREEE (reference sequence). The CDR3 has 14 amino acids. V gave up 1 base and J gave up 4 bases, with 11 bases separating them. Written as DNA, the CDR3 is TGTGCCAGCAGCTTGCAGACTTCGGTCTATGGCTACACCTTC. Amino acids: CASSLQTSVYGYTF. Combining the CDR3 with reference TRBV5-4 and TRBJ1-2 gives the whole variable domain ETGVTQSPTHLIKTRGQQVTLRCSSQSGHNTVSWYQQALGQGPQFIFQYYREEENGRGNFPPRFSGLQFPNYSSELNVNALELDDSALYLCASSLQTSVYGYTFGSGTRLTVV.

The gene calls are TRBV30 and TRBJ1-2; D is unresolved. CDR1 and CDR2 from the germline V gene are GTSNPN and SVGIG (reference sequence). The V and J ends lost 0 bases and 5 bases respectively, with 7 bases between them. This CDR3 region has 12 residues. The CDR3 region is CAWSVGGYGYTF. The DNA for the CDR3 is TGTGCCTGGAGTGTGGGAGGGTATGGCTACACCTTC.

J is TRBJ1-1 and V is TRBV5-4; D unclear. The CDR3 has 12 amino acids. Germline lookup yields CDR1 SGHNT and CDR2 YYREEE (reference sequence). The V gene lost 4 bases and the J gene lost 2 bases, with 6 bases spanning the gap. CDR3 nucleotides: TGTGCCAGCAGCCTCGTAAACACTGAAGCTTTCTTT. Amino acid sequence: CASSLVNTEAFF. The full variable domain, its missing parts supplied by reference TRBV5-4 and TRBJ1-1, is ETGVTQSPTHLIKTRGQQVTLRCSSQSGHNTVSWYQQALGQGPQFIFQYYREEENGRGNFPPRFSGLQFPNYSSELNVNALELDDSALYLCASSLVNTEAFFGQGTRLTVV.

This clone was found once. The gene calls are TRBV11-2 and TRBJ1-2; maybe TRBD1 (6 bases). The CDR3 sequence is 14 residues long. With 5 bases removed from V and 3 bases from J, the gap between germline ends came to 13 bases. CDR1 and CDR2 from the germline V gene are SGHAT and FQNNGV. The DNA of the CDR3 is TGTGCCAGCAGCGAGCAGGGGCTAGACTATGGCTACACCTTC. It is translated as CASSEQGLDYGYTF. The full variable domain, with the rest looked up from reference TRBV11-2 and TRBJ1-2, is EAGVAQSPRYKIIEKRQSVAFWCNPISGHATLYWYQQILGQGPKLLIQFQNNGVVDDSQLPKDRFSAERLKGVDSTLKIQPAKLEDSAVYLCASSEQGLDYGYTFGSGTRLTVV.

In its sample, this clone was seen once. The same CDR3 arises from other DNA sequences in this sample as well. This rearrangement joins TRBV28 to TRBJ1-2; 8 bases agree with TRBD1. V was clipped by 4 bases and J by 8 bases; unmatched bases: 6. Germline V gene data show CDR1 as MDHEN and CDR2 as SYDVKM. The CDR3 is made up of 13 amino acids. The CDR3 nucleotides are TGTGCCAGCAGTTCCGGACAGGGCTCGGGCTACACCTTC. Protein: CASSSGQGSGYTF.

J is TRBJ2-5 and V is TRBV11-3; 8 bases line up with TRBD1. With 5 bases clipped from V and 3 bases from J, the junction kept 5 bases outside the gene matches. This CDR3 contains 14 residues. The germline gives CDR1 SGHNT, CDR2 YENEEA. This chain's CDR3 is CASSRTGSKETQYF. CDR3 DNA: TGTGCCAGCAGCCGGACAGGGTCTAAAGAGACCCAGTACTTC.

This sequence joins TRBV30 and TRBJ2-5; tentative D call: TRBD2 (6 bases). CDR1 is GTSNPN, CDR2 SVGIG, per germline (reference sequence). This CDR3 spans 13 amino acids. Between the trimmed V and J ends, which lost 2 bases and 2 bases, there was a span of 9 bases. CDR3 residues: CAWSMGLQETQYF. The CDR3 nucleotides read TGTGCCTGGAGTATGGGACTTCAAGAGACCCAGTACTTC.

The chain employs TRBV11-2 and TRBJ1-6; a weak D match, TRBD1 (5 bases). V lost 4 bases to trimming and J lost 0 bases, with 10 bases between them. From germline, CDR1 is SGHAT and CDR2 FQNNGV. The CDR3 extends over 16 amino acids. The chain's CDR3 is CASSSRGSSYNSPLHF. As DNA, the CDR3 is TGTGCCAGCAGCTCTCGGGGGAGCTCCTATAATTCACCCCTCCACTTT.

The chain uses TRBV18 and TRBJ1-6, with TRBD1 identical over 7 bases. There are 16 residues in the CDR3. Looked up from germline, CDR1 is KGHSH and CDR2 is LQKENI. V shed 3 bases, J shed 7 bases, and the junction held 9 bases outside the gene matches. The CDR3 nucleotides are TGTGCCAGCTCACCGTCTGAGGGGGCAGGAAATTCACCCCTCCACTTT. Encoded protein: CASSPSEGAGNSPLHF.

This sequence joins TRBV5-1 and TRBJ2-3, with TRBD2 as a possible D gene (5 bases). V was pared by 3 bases and J by 5 bases, with 16 bases between. The CDR3 runs 15 residues. Germline V CDR1 and CDR2: SGHRS, YFSETQ. CDR3 sequence (DNA): TGCGCCAGCAGCTCCGGTTTTGGGGAGATAGATACGCAGTATTTT. Translating it yields CASSSGFGEIDTQYF.

The J gene is TRBJ1-6, the V gene TRBV6-4; TRBD1 agrees at 9 bases. CDR3 length equals 13 residues. The V segment lost 6 bases and the J segment 8 bases; nucleotides outside the gene matches: 2. CDR1 is MRHNA and CDR2 is SNTAGT in the germline V gene. The CDR3: CASRGQGDSPLHF. DNA of the CDR3: TGTGCCAGCAGGGGACAGGGTGATTCACCCCTCCACTTT.

This clone showed up just a few times. CDR3 DNA sequence: TGTGCCAGCAGCCAAGTTGTGACAGGGTTCGGAAACACCATATATTTT. Residues: CASSQVVTGFGNTIYF. The J gene is TRBJ1-3, the V gene TRBV3-1 (or the pseudogene TRBV3-2); 7 bases line up with TRBD1. Trimming cost V 1 base and J 4 bases; bases outside gene matches: 7. Germline V lookup: CDR1 LGHDT, CDR2 YNNKEL (reference sequence). The CDR3 totals 16 residues.

The chain uses TRBV28 and TRBJ1-2; the D is unclear. CDR1 and CDR2 (germline): MDHEN, SYDVKM. The CDR3 extends over 13 amino acids. Between the trimmed V and J ends, which lost 5 bases and 8 bases, there was a span of 15 bases. In nucleotides, the CDR3 is TGTGCCAGCAGTGTTTCAGGATTTCGGGGCTACACCTTC. Its translation: CASSVSGFRGYTF.

Only one count was recorded for this clone. The rearrangement uses TRBV10-3 and TRBJ2-7; 7 bases map to TRBD1. Losses at the gene ends were 9 bases for V and 7 bases for J; bases not matched to a gene: 12. The CDR3 runs to 13 residues. Germline-derived CDR1 and CDR2 are ENHRY and SYGVKD. This CDR3 reads CAISSTGKGEQYV. As DNA, the CDR3 is TGTGCCATTAGTTCGACAGGGAAAGGAGAGCAGTACGTC.

This clone was recorded a few times. The J gene is TRBJ1-4, the V gene TRBV6-4, with 7 bases fitting TRBD1. The CDR3 totals 15 residues. Trimming removed 6 bases from V and 7 bases from J; junction bases left unmatched: 11. Germline V lookup: CDR1 MRHNA, CDR2 SNTAGT. CDR3 protein: CASSRRDSPGEKLFF. The CDR3 DNA reads TGTGCCAGCAGCCGAAGGGACAGCCCTGGTGAAAAACTGTTTTTT.

This sequence joins TRBV9 and TRBJ1-6; D may be TRBD1 (5 bases). The CDR3 consists of 13 residues. Germline V lookup: CDR1 SGDLS, CDR2 YYNGEE. The V end lost 4 bases, the J end lost 10 bases, and 12 bases lay between the germline ends. The CDR3 loop reads CASSPTATSPLHF. The CDR3 DNA reads TGTGCCAGCAGCCCGACAGCGACATCACCCCTCCACTTT.

The chain joins TRBV7-2 to TRBJ1-2; 8 positions match TRBD1. The V gene's germline CDR1 is SGHTA and CDR2 FQGNSA. The trim removed 4 bases at V and 7 bases at J, leaving 11 bases unmatched. The CDR3 is made up of 15 amino acids. The CDR3 DNA reads as TGTGCCAGCAGCTCTGGGCTGGGACAGGTCTCTGGCTACACCTTC. As protein: CASSSGLGQVSGYTF. The whole variable domain, filled in from reference TRBV7-2 and TRBJ1-2, reads GAGVSQSPSNKVTEKGKDVELRCDPISGHTALYWYRQSLGQGLEFLIYFQGNSAPDKSGLPSDRFSAERTGGSVSTLTIQRTQQEDSAVYLCASSSGLGQVSGYTFGSGTRLTVV.

This rearrangement joins TRBV27 to TRBJ2-3; TRBD2 might be the D (5 bases). The CDR3 runs 15 residues. Trimming pared 5 bases from V and 2 bases from J, leaving 14 bases between. Germline CDR1 is MNHEY and CDR2 is SMNVEV (reference sequence). In nucleotides, the CDR3 is TGTGCCAGCAGTGAGGGTTCGGGGATCACAGATACGCAGTATTTT. It translates to CASSEGSGITDTQYF.

The V call is TRBV6-5, the J call TRBJ1-2, with a weak D call TRBD1 (5 bases). V was clipped by 9 bases and J by 8 bases, with 13 bases between them. The CDR3 has 11 amino acids. Germline values: CDR1 MNHEY, CDR2 SVGAGI. The CDR3 nucleotides read TGTGCCAGTGCGGGGGAATTGGGCTACACCTTC. It is translated as CASAGELGYTF.

The rearrangement links TRBV28 to TRBJ1-1; 7 nucleotides line up with TRBD1. The V and J ends lost 6 bases and 1 base, in that order; junction bases with no gene match: 5. The CDR3 is made up of 14 amino acids. Germline CDR1 and CDR2: MDHEN and SYDVKM. The CDR3 coding sequence is TGTGCCAGCAGACTACAGGGGCGGAACACTGAAGCTTTCTTT. Translating it yields CASRLQGRNTEAFF.

V gene TRBV9 combines with J gene TRBJ1-1, with unresolved D. From germline, CDR1 is SGDLS and CDR2 YYNGEE. This CDR3 comprises 15 residues. V lost 1 base and J 1 base, leaving 11 bases between the germline ends. The CDR3 sequence: CASSVIPEGNTEAFF. CDR3 bases: TGTGCCAGCAGCGTAATTCCCGAGGGGAACACTGAAGCTTTCTTT.

About this clone: This CDR3 is also generated by other DNA sequences in the sample. CDR3 loop: CASSLTGSSYNEQFF. In nucleotides, the CDR3 is TGTGCCAGCAGCCTTACAGGAAGCTCCTACAATGAGCAGTTCTTC. This rearrangement joins TRBV11-3 to TRBJ2-1, with a possible D match to TRBD1 (5 bases). The CDR3 runs to 15 residues. Germline V gene sequence: CDR1 SGHNT, CDR2 YENEEA. V was cut by 5 bases and J by 0 bases, with 11 bases left in between.

This rearrangement joins TRBV5-5 to TRBJ1-1; 10 nucleotides agree with TRBD1. This CDR3 has 14 residues. J lost 4 bases, V lost 4 bases, and 4 bases had no gene match. Per the germline V gene, CDR1 is SGHKS and CDR2 is YYEKEE (reference sequence). The CDR3 region has the DNA TGTGCCAGCAGCACATGGACAGGGGGCACTGAAGCTTTCTTT. Encoded protein: CASSTWTGGTEAFF.